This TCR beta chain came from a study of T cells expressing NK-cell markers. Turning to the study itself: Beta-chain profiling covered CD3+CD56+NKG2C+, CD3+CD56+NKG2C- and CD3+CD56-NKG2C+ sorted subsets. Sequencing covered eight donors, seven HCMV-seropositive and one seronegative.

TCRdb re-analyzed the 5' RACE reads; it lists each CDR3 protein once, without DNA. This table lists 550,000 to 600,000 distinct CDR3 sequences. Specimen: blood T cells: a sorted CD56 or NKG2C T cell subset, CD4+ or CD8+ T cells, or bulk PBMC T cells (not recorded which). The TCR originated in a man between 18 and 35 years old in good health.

The chain's CDR3 is CSARDRHTDTQYF. The V and J genes are TRBV20-1 and TRBJ2-3. CDR3 length equals 13 residues. Germline CDR1 reads DFQATT; CDR2 reads SNEGSKA (reference sequence).